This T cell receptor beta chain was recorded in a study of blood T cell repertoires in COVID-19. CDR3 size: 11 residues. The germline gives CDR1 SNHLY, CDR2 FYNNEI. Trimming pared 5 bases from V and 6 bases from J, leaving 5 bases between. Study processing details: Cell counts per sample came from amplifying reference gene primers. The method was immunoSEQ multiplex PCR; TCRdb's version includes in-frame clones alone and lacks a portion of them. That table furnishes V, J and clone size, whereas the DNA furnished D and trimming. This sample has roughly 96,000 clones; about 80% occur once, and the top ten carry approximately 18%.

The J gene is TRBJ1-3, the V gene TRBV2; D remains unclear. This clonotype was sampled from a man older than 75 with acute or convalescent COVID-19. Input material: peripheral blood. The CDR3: CASSLVNTIYF. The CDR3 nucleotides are TGTGCCAGCAGTCTCGTAAACACCATATATTTT.